The table lists the clone carrying this T cell receptor (beta chain) with a few counts. Its specificity is unknown. V lost 6 bases and J 0 bases, leaving 6 bases between the germline ends. The germline gives CDR1 MNHEY, CDR2 SVGEGT. The CDR3 has 13 residues. The data derive from a study of naive and memory T cell subsets. Overall study results and limits: Possibly reflecting memory cells re-expressing CD45RA, a few larger clonotypes occurred in naive repertoires, especially CD8.

Cells stained for CD3, CD4, CD8, CD45RA and CD27 were sorted into four subsets. An equimolar mix of two oligonucleotides served as the beta constant-region primer for TRBC1 and TRBC2. The ligated cDNA underwent four PCR rounds using SP2 and nested alpha and beta constant-region primers. TCRdb called the UMI-ligation and nested PCR reads again in MiXCR, with one record for every CDR3 protein. This sample has about 90,000 distinct CDR3 sequences, with 10% to 12% found just once. The sample was naive CD4+ T cells from blood. The clonotype was recovered from a human donor in good health. The chain joins TRBV6-2 or TRBV6-3 to TRBJ1-3; D unresolved. CDR3 nucleotide sequence: TGTGCCAGCAGATTCAGCTCTGGAAACACCATATATTTT. Protein sequence: CASRFSSGNTIYF.